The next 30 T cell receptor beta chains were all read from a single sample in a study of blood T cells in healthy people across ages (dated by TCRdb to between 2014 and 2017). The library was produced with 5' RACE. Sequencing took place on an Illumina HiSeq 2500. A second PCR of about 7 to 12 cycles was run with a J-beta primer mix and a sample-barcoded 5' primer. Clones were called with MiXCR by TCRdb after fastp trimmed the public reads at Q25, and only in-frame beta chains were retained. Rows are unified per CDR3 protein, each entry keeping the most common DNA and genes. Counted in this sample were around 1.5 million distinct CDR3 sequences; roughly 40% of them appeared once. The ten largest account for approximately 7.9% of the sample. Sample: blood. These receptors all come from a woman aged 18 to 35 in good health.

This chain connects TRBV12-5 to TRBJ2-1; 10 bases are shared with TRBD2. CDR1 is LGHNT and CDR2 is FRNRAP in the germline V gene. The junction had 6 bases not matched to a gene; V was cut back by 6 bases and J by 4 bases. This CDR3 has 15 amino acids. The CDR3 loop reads CASGPTSGAYNEQFF. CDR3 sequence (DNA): TGTGCTAGTGGGCCAACTAGCGGGGCTTACAATGAGCAGTTCTTC. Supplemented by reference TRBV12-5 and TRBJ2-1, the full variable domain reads DARVTQTPRHKVTEMGQEVTMRCQPILGHNTVFWYRQTMMQGLELLAYFRNRAPLDDSGMPKDRFSAEMPDATLATLKIQPSEPRDSAVYFCASGPTSGAYNEQFFGPGTRLTVL.

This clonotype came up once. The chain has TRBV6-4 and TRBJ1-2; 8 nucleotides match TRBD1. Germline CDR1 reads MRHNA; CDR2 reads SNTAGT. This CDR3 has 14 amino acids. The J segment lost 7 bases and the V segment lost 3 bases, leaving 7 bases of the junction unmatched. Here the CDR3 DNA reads TGTGCCAGCAGTGAAGAACAGGGGGGTTTTGGCTACACCTTC. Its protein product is CASSEEQGGFGYTF.

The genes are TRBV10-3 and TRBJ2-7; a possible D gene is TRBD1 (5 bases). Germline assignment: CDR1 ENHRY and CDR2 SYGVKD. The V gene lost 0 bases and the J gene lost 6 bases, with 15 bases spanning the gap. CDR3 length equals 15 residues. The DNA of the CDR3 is TGTGCCATCAGTGAGTCGCTCGCAGGGCGAAGCGAGCAGTACTTC. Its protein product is CAISESLAGRSEQYF.

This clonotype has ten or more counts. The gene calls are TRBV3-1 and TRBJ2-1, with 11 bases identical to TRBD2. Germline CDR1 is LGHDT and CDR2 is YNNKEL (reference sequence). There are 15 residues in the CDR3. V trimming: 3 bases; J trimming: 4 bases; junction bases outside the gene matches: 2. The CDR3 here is CASSQTSGTYNEQFF. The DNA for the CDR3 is TGTGCCAGCAGCCAGACTAGCGGGACTTACAATGAGCAGTTCTTC.

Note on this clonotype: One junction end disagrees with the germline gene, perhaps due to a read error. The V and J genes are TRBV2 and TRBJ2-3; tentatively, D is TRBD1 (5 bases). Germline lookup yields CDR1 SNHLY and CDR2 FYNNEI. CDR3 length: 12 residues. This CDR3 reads CSSTLGADTQYF. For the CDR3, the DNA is TGTTCCAGCACCCTTGGGGCCGATACGCAGTATTTT.

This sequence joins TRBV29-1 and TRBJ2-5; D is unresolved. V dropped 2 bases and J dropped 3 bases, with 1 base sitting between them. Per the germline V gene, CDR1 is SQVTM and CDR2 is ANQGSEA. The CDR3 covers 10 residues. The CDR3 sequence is CSVEKETQYF. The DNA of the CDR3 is TGCAGCGTTGAAAAAGAGACCCAGTACTTC. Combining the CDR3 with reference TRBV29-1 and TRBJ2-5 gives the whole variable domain SAVISQKPSRDICQRGTSLTIQCQVDSQVTMMFWYRQQPGQSLTLIATANQGSEATYESGFVIDKFPISRPNLTFSTLTVSNMSPEDSSIYLCSVEKETQYFGPGTRLLVL.

This CDR3 reads CASSESPGAYNEQFF. In DNA form, the CDR3 reads TGCGCCAGCAGTGAGAGCCCGGGAGCCTACAATGAGCAGTTCTTC. J is TRBJ2-1 and V is TRBV10-1; D possibly corresponds to TRBD2 (6 bases). Germline V gene sequence: CDR1 WNHNN, CDR2 SYGVQD (reference sequence). V lost 2 bases and J 2 bases, leaving 10 bases between the germline ends. The CDR3 consists of 15 residues.

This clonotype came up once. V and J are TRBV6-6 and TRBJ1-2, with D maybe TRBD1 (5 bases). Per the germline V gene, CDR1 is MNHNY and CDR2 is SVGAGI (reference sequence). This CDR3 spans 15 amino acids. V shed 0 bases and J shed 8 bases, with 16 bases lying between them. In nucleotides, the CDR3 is TGTGCCAGCAGTTACTCGAAACCAGGGCAGAACGGCTACACCTTC. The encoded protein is CASSYSKPGQNGYTF.

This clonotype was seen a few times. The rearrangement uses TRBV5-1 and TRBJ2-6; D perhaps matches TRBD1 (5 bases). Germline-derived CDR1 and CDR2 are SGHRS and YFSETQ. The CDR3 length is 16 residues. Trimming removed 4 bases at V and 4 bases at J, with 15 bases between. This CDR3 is CASSPHSGSGANVLTF. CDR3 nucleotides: TGCGCCAGCAGCCCACATTCAGGGTCCGGGGCCAACGTCCTGACTTTC.

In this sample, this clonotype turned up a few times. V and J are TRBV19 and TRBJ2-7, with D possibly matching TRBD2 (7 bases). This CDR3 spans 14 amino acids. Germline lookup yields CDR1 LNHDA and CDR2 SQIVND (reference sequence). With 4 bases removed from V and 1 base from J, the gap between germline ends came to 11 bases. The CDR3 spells CASSKGGNSYEQYF. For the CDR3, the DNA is TGTGCCAGTAGTAAGGGGGGGAATTCCTACGAGCAGTACTTC. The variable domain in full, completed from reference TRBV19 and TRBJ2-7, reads DGGITQSPKYLFRKEGQNVTLSCEQNLNHDAMYWYRQDPGQGLRLIYYSQIVNDFQKGDIAEGYSVSREKKESFPLTVTSAQKNPTAFYLCASSKGGNSYEQYFGPGTRLTVT.

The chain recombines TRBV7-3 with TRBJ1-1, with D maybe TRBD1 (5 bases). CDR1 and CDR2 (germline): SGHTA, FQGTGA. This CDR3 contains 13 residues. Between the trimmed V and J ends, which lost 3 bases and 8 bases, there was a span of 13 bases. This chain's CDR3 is CASSLGTSSEAFF. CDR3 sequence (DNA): TGTGCCAGCAGCTTGGGGACCTCCTCGGAAGCTTTCTTT.

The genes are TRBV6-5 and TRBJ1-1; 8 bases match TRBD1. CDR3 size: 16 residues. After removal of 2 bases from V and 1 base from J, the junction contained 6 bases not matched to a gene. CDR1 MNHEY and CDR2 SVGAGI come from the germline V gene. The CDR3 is CASSYLGRGRNTEAFF. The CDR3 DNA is TGTGCCAGCAGTTACCTTGGCAGGGGGCGGAACACTGAAGCTTTCTTT.

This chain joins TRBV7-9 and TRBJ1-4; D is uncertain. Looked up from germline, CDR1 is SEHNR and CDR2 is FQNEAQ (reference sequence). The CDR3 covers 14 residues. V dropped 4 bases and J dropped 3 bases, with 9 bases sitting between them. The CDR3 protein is CASSSRGPNEKLFF. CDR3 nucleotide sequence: TGTGCCAGCAGCTCCCGTGGCCCTAATGAAAAACTGTTTTTT.

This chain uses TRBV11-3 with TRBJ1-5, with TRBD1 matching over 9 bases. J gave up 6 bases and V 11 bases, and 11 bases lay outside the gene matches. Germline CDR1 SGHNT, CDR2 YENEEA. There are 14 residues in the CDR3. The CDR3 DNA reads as TGTGCCTGCCCCGGGACAGGGTACGCTCAGCCCCAGCATTTT. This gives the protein CACPGTGYAQPQHF.

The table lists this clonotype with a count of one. The chain's CDR3 is CASSLGVGNSGANVLTF. The CDR3 coding sequence is TGCGCCAGCAGCTTGGGCGTAGGGAACTCTGGGGCCAACGTCCTGACTTTC. This sequence joins TRBV5-1 and TRBJ2-6; D call uncertain. Trimming cost V 0 bases and J 0 bases, with 10 bases left between them. This CDR3 has 17 residues. In germline, CDR1 is SGHRS, CDR2 YFSETQ.

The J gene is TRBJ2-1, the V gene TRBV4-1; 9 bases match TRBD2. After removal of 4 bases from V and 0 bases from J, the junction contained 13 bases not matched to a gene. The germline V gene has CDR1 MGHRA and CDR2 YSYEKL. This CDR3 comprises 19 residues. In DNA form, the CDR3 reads TGCGCCAGCAGCCGCAGAACGGCTAGCGGGGCAAGCTCCTACAATGAGCAGTTCTTC. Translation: CASSRRTASGASSYNEQFF.

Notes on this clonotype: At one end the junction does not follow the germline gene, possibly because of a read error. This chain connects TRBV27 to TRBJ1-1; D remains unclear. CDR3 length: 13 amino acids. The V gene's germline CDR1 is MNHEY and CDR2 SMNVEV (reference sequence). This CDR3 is CASSVSTLTEAFF. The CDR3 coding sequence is TGTGCCAGCAGTGTATCAACTCTCACTGAAGCTTTCTTT.

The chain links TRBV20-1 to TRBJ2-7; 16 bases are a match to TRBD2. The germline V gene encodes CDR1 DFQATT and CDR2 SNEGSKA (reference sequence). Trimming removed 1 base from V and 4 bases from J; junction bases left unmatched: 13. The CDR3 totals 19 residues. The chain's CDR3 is CSARAPGTSGRAMVYEQYF. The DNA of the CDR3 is TGCAGTGCTAGAGCCCCAGGGACTAGCGGGAGGGCCATGGTTTACGAGCAGTACTTC.

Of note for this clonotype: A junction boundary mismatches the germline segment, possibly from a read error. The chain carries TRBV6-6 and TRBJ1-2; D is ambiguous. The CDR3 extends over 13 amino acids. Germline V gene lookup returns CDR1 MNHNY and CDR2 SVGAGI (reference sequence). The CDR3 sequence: CASSRSALSGYNF. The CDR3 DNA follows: TGTGCCAGCAGCCGCTCGGCGCTCTCCGGCTACAACTTC.

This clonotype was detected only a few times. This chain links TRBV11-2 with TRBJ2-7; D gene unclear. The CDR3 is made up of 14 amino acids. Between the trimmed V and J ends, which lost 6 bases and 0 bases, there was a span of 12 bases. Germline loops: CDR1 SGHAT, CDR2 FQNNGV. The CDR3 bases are TGTGCCAGCAGTGCCTTGGGCTACTCCTACGAGCAGTACTTC. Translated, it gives CASSALGYSYEQYF.

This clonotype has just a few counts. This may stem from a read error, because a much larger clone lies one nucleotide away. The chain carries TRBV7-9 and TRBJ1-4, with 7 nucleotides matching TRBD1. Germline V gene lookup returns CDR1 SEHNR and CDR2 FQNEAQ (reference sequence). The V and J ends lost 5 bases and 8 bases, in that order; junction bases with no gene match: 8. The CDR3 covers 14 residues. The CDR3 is CASSVGQESEKLFF. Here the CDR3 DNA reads TGTGCCAGCAGCGTTGGACAGGAATCCGAAAAACTGTTTTTT.

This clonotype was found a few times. CDR3 sequence reads: CASSQEREGWGTEAFF. The CDR3 DNA is TGCGCCAGCAGCCAAGAGCGGGAGGGATGGGGCACTGAAGCTTTCTTT. The V gene is TRBV4-1, the J gene TRBJ1-1; no reliable D call. This CDR3 spans 16 amino acids. V lost 0 bases and J lost 4, with 15 bases in between. The germline gives CDR1 MGHRA, CDR2 YSYEKL.

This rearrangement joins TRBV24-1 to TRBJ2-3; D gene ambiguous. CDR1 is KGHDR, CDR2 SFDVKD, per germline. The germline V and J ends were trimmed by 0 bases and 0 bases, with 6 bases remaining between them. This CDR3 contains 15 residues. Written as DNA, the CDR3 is TGTGCCACCAGTGATTTGGACTCCAGCACAGATACGCAGTATTTT. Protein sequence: CATSDLDSSTDTQYF.

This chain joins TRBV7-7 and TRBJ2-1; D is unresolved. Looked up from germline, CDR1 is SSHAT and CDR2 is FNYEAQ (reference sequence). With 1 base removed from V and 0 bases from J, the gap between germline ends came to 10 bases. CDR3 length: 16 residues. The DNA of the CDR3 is TGTGCCAGCAGCTTAGAAGAAACCAGCTCCTACAATGAGCAGTTCTTC. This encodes CASSLEETSSYNEQFF.

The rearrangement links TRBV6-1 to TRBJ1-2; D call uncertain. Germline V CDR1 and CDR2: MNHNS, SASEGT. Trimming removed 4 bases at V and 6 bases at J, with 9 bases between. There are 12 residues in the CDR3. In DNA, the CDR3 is TGTGCCAGCAGTGGGACCCGCGATGGCTACACCTTC. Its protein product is CASSGTRDGYTF.

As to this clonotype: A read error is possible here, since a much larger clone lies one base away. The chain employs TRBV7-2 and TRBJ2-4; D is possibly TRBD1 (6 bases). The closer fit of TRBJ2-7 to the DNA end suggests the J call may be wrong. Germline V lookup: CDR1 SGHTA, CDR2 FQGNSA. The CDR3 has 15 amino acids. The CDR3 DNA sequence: TGTGCCAGCAGCCATGGGGGCGAGAGGAGGAACGAGCAGTACTTC. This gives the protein CASSHGGERRNEQYF.

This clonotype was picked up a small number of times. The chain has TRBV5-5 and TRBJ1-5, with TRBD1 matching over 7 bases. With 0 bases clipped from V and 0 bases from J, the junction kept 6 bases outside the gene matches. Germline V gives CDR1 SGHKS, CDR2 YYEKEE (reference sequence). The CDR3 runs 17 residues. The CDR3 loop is CASSLGDRVYSNQPQHF. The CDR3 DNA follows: TGTGCCAGCAGCTTGGGAGACAGGGTTTATAGCAATCAGCCCCAGCATTTT.

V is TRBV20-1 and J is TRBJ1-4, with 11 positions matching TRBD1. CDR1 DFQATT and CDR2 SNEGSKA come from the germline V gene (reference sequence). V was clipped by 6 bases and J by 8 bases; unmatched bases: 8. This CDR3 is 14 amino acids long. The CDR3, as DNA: TGCAGTGCAGCGACCGGGACAGGGGGAGAAAAACTGTTTTTT. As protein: CSAATGTGGEKLFF.

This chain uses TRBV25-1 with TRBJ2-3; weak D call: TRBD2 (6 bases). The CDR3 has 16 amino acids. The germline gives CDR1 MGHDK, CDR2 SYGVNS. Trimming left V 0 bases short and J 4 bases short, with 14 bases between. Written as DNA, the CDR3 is TGTGCCAGCAGTGAATACTTCCCGTGGGGGGCAGATACGCAGTATTTT. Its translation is CASSEYFPWGADTQYF. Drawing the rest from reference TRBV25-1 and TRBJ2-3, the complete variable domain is EADIYQTPRYLVIGTGKKITLECSQTMGHDKMYWYQQDPGMELHLIHYSYGVNSTEKGDLSSESTVSRIRTEHFPLTLESARPSHTSQYLCASSEYFPWGADTQYFGPGTRLTVL.

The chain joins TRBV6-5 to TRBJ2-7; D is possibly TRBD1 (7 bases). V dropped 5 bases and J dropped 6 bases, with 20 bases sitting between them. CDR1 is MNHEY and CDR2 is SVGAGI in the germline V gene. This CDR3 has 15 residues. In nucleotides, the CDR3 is TGTGCCAGCAGTAACTTAGCGGTCTCAGGGGGCGAGCAGTACTTC. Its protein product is CASSNLAVSGGEQYF.